This TCR beta chain is from a study of CD8 T cells in Susac syndrome. The CDR3 consists of 12 residues. Germline CDR1 is SGHTA and CDR2 is FQGNSA. The germline V and J ends were trimmed by 6 bases and 4 bases, with 10 bases remaining between them. RNA, at about 0.5 to 1 ug, was reverse transcribed with random hexamers. TCRdb re-derived calls from the immunoSEQ multiplex PCR reads in MiXCR, one entry per CDR3 protein. The table lists more than 75,000 distinct CDR3 sequences, roughly 93% of them singletons, with approximately 0.31% in the top ten. The origin of this receptor is a human donor in good health. This chain joins TRBV7-2 and TRBJ2-7, with D perhaps TRBD1 or TRBD2 (5 bases each). The sample comprised CD8+ T cells from PBMCs. The CDR3 coding sequence is TGTGCCAGCAGTTCAGAGGGGTACGAGCAGTACTTC. This codes for CASSSEGYEQYF.